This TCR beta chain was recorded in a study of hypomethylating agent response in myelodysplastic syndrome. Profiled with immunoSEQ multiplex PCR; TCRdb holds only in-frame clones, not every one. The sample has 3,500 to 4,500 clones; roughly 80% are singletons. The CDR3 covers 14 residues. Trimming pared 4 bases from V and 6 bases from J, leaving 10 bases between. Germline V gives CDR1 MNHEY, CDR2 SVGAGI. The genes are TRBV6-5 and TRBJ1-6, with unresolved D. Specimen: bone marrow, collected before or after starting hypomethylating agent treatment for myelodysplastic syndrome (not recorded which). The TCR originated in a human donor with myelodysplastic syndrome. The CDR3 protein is CASSSLQPNSPLHF. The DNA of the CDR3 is TGTGCCAGCAGTTCCCTCCAGCCTAATTCACCCCTCCACTTT.